This T cell receptor (beta chain) came from a study of blood T cell repertoires in COVID-19. Study as a whole: From the United States, Italy and Spain came samples of acute and convalescent COVID-19.

The V gene's germline CDR1 is MGHRA and CDR2 YSYEKL. The CDR3 contains 15 residues. The V and J ends lost 6 bases and 1 base, in that order; junction bases with no gene match: 4. Repertoires were generated with immunoSEQ multiplex PCR, while TCRdb's copy carries only in-frame clones and drops some. This sample has about 400,000 clones, with approximately 91% found just once. The sequence was collected from a woman between 40 and 55 years old with acute COVID-19. The sample comprised PBMCs or T cells enriched from blood (not recorded which). V usage is TRBV4-1 and J usage is TRBJ2-2; 8 bases fit TRBD2. The CDR3 DNA follows: TGCGCCAGCAGGATACGGGGGGGGAACACCGGGGAGCTGTTTTTT. Its translation is CASRIRGGNTGELFF.